These T cell receptor beta chains were read from a single sample in a study of shared clonotypes between healthy human individuals. Profiled with immunoSEQ multiplex PCR; TCRdb holds only in-frame clones, not every one. The sample lists under 650,000 clones, 96% occurring once. What was sequenced was naive CD4+ T cells sorted from blood. Receptor source: a woman younger than 45 in good health. Both conserved end residues are part of each CDR3. A D gene is named only where the DNA matches it firmly. Rows give clone size only sometimes, using once, few, many, or a class for an expanded clone.

>.|TRBV19|TRBJ2-5|.
CASSTHRGGSETQYF
TGTGCCAGTAGTACCCACAGGGGGGGGAGCGAGACCCAGTACTTC
>once|TRBV27|TRBJ1-4|.
CASSFRQGGSYGFF
TGTGCCAGCAGTTTTCGCCAGGGCGGATCATACGGGTTTTTT
>.|TRBV5-6|TRBJ1-2|TRBD1
CASSKGQPNYGYTF
TGTGCCAGCAGCAAGGGACAGCCTAACTATGGCTACACCTTC
>.|TRBV4-1|TRBJ2-5|.
CASSQDQSLGHRGTQYF
TGCGCCAGCAGCCAAGATCAGTCCCTCGGCCATCGGGGGACCCAGTACTTC
>.|TRBV9|TRBJ1-1|.
CASSPRGGHTEAFF
TGTGCCAGCAGCCCCCGGGGGGGACACACTGAAGCTTTCTTT
>.|TRBV11-2|TRBJ2-7|TRBD2
CASSLVGGSLHEQYF
TGTGCCAGCAGCTTAGTTGGCGGGAGTCTCCACGAGCAGTACTTC
>.|TRBV9|TRBJ2-3|TRBD2
CASSVVLAGATDTQYF
TGTGCCAGCAGCGTAGTCCTAGCGGGGGCCACAGATACGCAGTATTTT
>.|TRBV6-6|TRBJ2-7|TRBD2
CASSVSGRSVEQYF
TGTGCCAGCAGTGTTAGCGGGAGGTCCGTCGAGCAGTACTTC
>.|TRBV19|TRBJ1-3|.
CASQGRHLSGNTIYF
TGTGCCAGTCAAGGTCGGCACCTCTCTGGAAACACCATATATTTT
>.|TRBV7-3|TRBJ2-2|.
CASALQGFNTGELFF
TGTGCCAGCGCCCTCCAGGGGTTCAACACCGGGGAGCTGTTTTTT
>.|TRBV11-1|TRBJ1-1|TRBD1
CASSPAYRGARAFF
TGTGCCAGCAGCCCGGCCTACAGGGGAGCGAGAGCTTTCTTT
>.|TRBV5-5|TRBJ2-7|TRBD1
CASSFLGTGASEQYF
TGTGCCAGCAGCTTCTTAGGGACAGGGGCGTCCGAGCAGTACTTC
>.|TRBV28|TRBJ2-5|TRBD2
CASSLTSGAYQETQYF
TGTGCCAGCAGTTTGACTAGCGGGGCGTACCAAGAGACCCAGTACTTC
>.|TRBV30|TRBJ1-3|.
CAWSANIRGKSGNTIYF
TGTGCCTGGAGCGCCAACATAAGGGGGAAATCCGGAAACACCATATATTTT
>.|TRBV28|TRBJ2-1|.
CATLLIGSGEQFF
TGTGCCACTCTACTGATCGGGAGTGGTGAGCAGTTCTTC
>.|TRBV5-1|TRBJ2-5|.
CASSLEGFGEQYF
TGCGCCAGCAGCTTGGAAGGATTTGGTGAGCAGTACTTC
>.|TRBV6-4|TRBJ1-2|.
CASRGAWHTSDYGYTF
TGTGCCAGCAGAGGGGCCTGGCACACCTCGGACTATGGCTACACCTTC
>.|TRBV10-2|TRBJ1-5|TRBD1
CASRETGSNQPQHF
TGCGCCAGCAGGGAGACAGGGAGCAATCAGCCCCAGCATTTT
>.|TRBV28|TRBJ2-1|TRBD2
CASGGIAGGAREQFF
TGTGCCAGCGGTGGGATAGCGGGAGGGGCCAGAGAGCAGTTCTTC
>.|TRBV5-1|TRBJ2-7|TRBD1
CASSPWTGPSYEQYF
TGCGCCAGCAGCCCCTGGACAGGGCCGTCCTACGAGCAGTACTTC
>.|TRBV21-1|TRBJ1-3|.
CASSKGRGSGNTIYF
TGTGCCAGCAGCAAAGGGAGGGGTTCAGGAAACACCATATATTTT
>.|TRBV10-2|TRBJ2-1|TRBD2
CASQGATSGTGSSYNEQFF
TGCGCCAGCCAGGGTGCGACTAGCGGGACTGGAAGCTCCTACAATGAGCAGTTCTTC
>.|TRBV7-2|TRBJ2-3|.
CASSLRPTVSTDTQYF
TGTGCCAGCAGCCTTAGACCCACGGTTAGCACAGATACGCAGTATTTT
>.|TRBV6-5|TRBJ1-4|.
CASSYRGVRNEKLFF
TGTGCCAGCAGTTACAGGGGCGTCAGGAATGAAAAACTGTTTTTT
>once|TRBV7-2|TRBJ1-6|.
CASRRGGHNSPLHF
TGTGCCAGCAGACGGGGAGGGCATAATTCACCCCTCCACTTT
>.|TRBV5-6|TRBJ1-5|.
CASSWSGGPHNQPQHF
TGTGCCAGCAGCTGGTCCGGGGGGCCGCACAATCAGCCCCAGCATTTT
>.|TRBV4-1|TRBJ2-2|TRBD2
CASSQVGGTGELFF
TGCGCCAGCAGCCAAGTGGGGGGGACCGGGGAGCTGTTTTTT
>.|TRBV27|TRBJ2-2|TRBD1
CASSMTTGATGELFF
TGTGCCAGCAGCATGACGACAGGGGCCACCGGGGAGCTGTTTTTT
>.|TRBV29-1|TRBJ2-7|.
CSVAETDPYEQYF
TGCAGCGTTGCTGAGACGGATCCCTACGAGCAGTACTTC
>few|TRBV28|TRBJ2-7|.
CASSNTGTLTYEQYF
TGTGCCAGCAGTAATACCGGGACCCTGACCTACGAGCAGTACTTC
>.|TRBV25-1|TRBJ2-1|.
CASSERVGRGTYNEQFF
TGTGCCAGCAGTGAACGAGTTGGCAGAGGGACCTACAATGAGCAGTTCTTC
>.|TRBV27|TRBJ1-2|.
CASSTRTPANYGYTF
TGTGCCAGCAGCACCCGGACACCAGCTAACTATGGCTACACCTTC
>once|TRBV10-3|TRBJ2-7|TRBD2
CAIRSTSGSWDEQYF
TGTGCCATCAGATCGACTAGCGGGAGTTGGGACGAGCAGTACTTC
>.|TRBV19|TRBJ2-2|TRBD2
CASKGGRAAGELFF
TGTGCCAGTAAGGGTGGGAGGGCCGCCGGGGAGCTGTTTTTT
>once|TRBV7-9|TRBJ2-2|.
CASSLTLLGTGELFF
TGTGCCAGCAGCTTAACCCTCCTAGGTACCGGGGAGCTGTTTTTT
>.|TRBV2|TRBJ1-3|.
CASSEAIRGPGNTIYF
TGTGCCAGCAGTGAAGCGATAAGGGGCCCTGGAAACACCATATATTTT
>once|TRBV7-8|TRBJ1-6|.
CASSLDYQGYNSPLHF
TGTGCCAGCAGCTTAGACTACCAGGGCTATAATTCACCCCTCCACTTT
>.|TRBV27|TRBJ2-7|.
CASSLIGQSSYEQYF
TGTGCCAGCAGTTTAATCGGGCAGTCCTCCTACGAGCAGTACTTC
>.|TRBV5-1|TRBJ1-2|.
CASSLSLDRPYGYTF
TGCGCCAGCAGCTTGAGCCTCGACCGACCCTATGGCTACACCTTC
>.|TRBV4-1|TRBJ2-3|.
CASSQVYPGVGDTQYF
TGCGCCAGCAGCCAAGTATATCCGGGAGTTGGTGATACGCAGTATTTT
>.|TRBV18|TRBJ1-1|.
CASAPWDSYTEAFF
TGTGCCAGCGCCCCGTGGGACTCGTACACTGAAGCTTTCTTT
>.|TRBV30|TRBJ2-1|.
CAWSVALSSYNEQFF
TGTGCCTGGAGTGTCGCCCTAAGCTCCTACAATGAGCAGTTCTTC
>.|TRBV28|TRBJ1-6|.
CASRQQGNSPLHF
TGTGCCAGCAGACAACAGGGTAATTCACCCCTCCACTTT
>.|TRBV15|TRBJ2-7|.
CATSRTGPYEQYF
TGTGCCACCAGCAGGACAGGACCCTACGAGCAGTACTTC
>.|TRBV7-9|TRBJ1-6|TRBD1
CASSGDRNNSPLHF
TGTGCCAGCAGCGGGGACAGAAATAATTCACCCCTCCACTTT
>.|TRBV7-2|TRBJ2-7|.
CASSEESPYEQYF
TGTGCCAGCAGCGAGGAGTCCCCCTACGAGCAGTACTTC
>.|TRBV30|TRBJ2-5|TRBD1
CAWSPGGGETQYF
TGTGCCTGGAGCCCAGGGGGCGGGGAGACCCAGTACTTC
>.|TRBV7-7|TRBJ2-7|.
CASRGGTVTYEQYF
TGTGCCAGCAGGGGGGGGACAGTCACCTACGAGCAGTACTTC
>.|TRBV7-2|TRBJ1-4|.
CASSSGGDEKLFF
TGTGCCAGCAGCTCGGGAGGGGATGAAAAACTGTTTTTT
>.|TRBV11-2|TRBJ1-4|.
CASSAQGWSVKLFF
TGTGCCAGCAGCGCACAGGGATGGTCTGTAAAACTGTTTTTT
>.|TRBV7-2|TRBJ1-1|TRBD1
CASSLAPGQPAAFF
TGTGCCAGCAGCTTAGCCCCGGGACAGCCTGCCGCTTTCTTT
>.|TRBV7-6|TRBJ2-2|TRBD2
CASSLAPSGNGGELFF
TGTGCCAGCAGCTTAGCCCCCAGCGGGAACGGCGGGGAGCTGTTTTTT
>.|TRBV28|TRBJ1-3|.
CASTIGGGYGNTIYF
TGTGCCAGCACCATCGGCGGAGGGTATGGTAACACCATATATTTT
>.|TRBV19|TRBJ2-1|.
CASSEAGGWRNEQFF
TGTGCCAGTAGTGAGGCAGGAGGTTGGCGAAATGAGCAGTTCTTC
>few|TRBV27|TRBJ2-7|TRBD1
CASSFVGQGYEQYF
TGTGCCAGCAGTTTTGTGGGACAGGGCTACGAGCAGTACTTC